Sequencing of this T cell receptor (beta chain) was carried out in a study of blood T cell repertoires in COVID-19. Study in general: PBMCs, B-cell-depleted T cells, or T cells were the source of the cDNA or gDNA that made up the material.

This table comes from immunoSEQ multiplex PCR, and its TCRdb copy is limited to in-frame clones, with some not included. The table shows 330,000 or so clones, with over 75% occurring only once. Sequencing was carried out using PBMCs or T cells enriched from blood (not recorded which). The receptor was derived from a man between 25 and 39 years old who had recovered from COVID-19.

The CDR3 sequence: CASSSMGQVLADTQYF. CDR3 in DNA: TGTGCCAGCAGTTCCATGGGACAGGTGTTAGCAGATACGCAGTATTTT. This chain uses TRBV27 with TRBJ2-3; 8 nucleotides line up with TRBD1. In germline, CDR1 is MNHEY, CDR2 SMNVEV (reference sequence). After removal of 4 bases from V and 4 bases from J, the junction contained 10 bases not matched to a gene. This CDR3 spans 16 amino acids.